These 23 T cell receptor beta chains were all obtained from the same sample, sequenced in a study of T cell responses to AZD1222 COVID-19 vaccine. The repertoire was sequenced with immunoSEQ multiplex PCR; TCRdb's copy has only in-frame clones and lacks some. This table has more than 150,000 clones, about 90% appearing once. The sequencing here drew on peripheral blood, taken 28 days after the second AZD1222 dose. Source of these receptors: an adult who received the AZD1222 COVID-19 vaccine.

This chain joins TRBV20-1 and TRBJ1-2, with D perhaps TRBD1 (5 bases). CDR3 length: 11 residues. Trimming removed 5 bases from V and 5 bases from J, with 9 bases in between. Germline CDR1 DFQATT, CDR2 SNEGSKA (reference sequence). Written as DNA, the CDR3 is TGCAGTGCTTTTGGGGGGTATGGCTACACCTTC. This sequence encodes CSAFGGYGYTF.

This clone was detected only once. This chain links TRBV24-1 with TRBJ1-3, with 7 bases fitting TRBD1. CDR3 length: 14 amino acids. Unmatched junction bases numbered 4, after V lost 6 bases and J lost 3 bases. The germline V gene has CDR1 KGHDR and CDR2 SFDVKD. CDR3 sequence: CATSPGTVGNTIYF. The CDR3 DNA is TGTGCCACCAGTCCCGGGACAGTTGGAAACACCATATATTTT.

This clone was recorded a few times. V gene TRBV19 combines with J gene TRBJ1-2, with 10 bases aligning to TRBD1. The CDR3 contains 13 residues. Germline values: CDR1 LNHDA, CDR2 SQIVND (reference sequence). V lost 8 bases to trimming and J lost 8 bases; unmatched junction nucleotides: 8. CDR3 in DNA: TGTGCCAGTGGGAAAGACAGGGGGCTCGGCTACACCTTC. It encodes CASGKDRGLGYTF.

The V call is TRBV30, the J call TRBJ1-4; D remains unclear. V lost 2 bases and J lost 5, with 30 bases in between. Germline lookup yields CDR1 GTSNPN and CDR2 SVGIG (reference sequence). CDR3 size: 20 residues. CDR3 sequence reads: CAWSFDAGGEGILLNEKLFF. The CDR3, as DNA: TGTGCCTGGAGTTTTGACGCGGGAGGCGAGGGTATTCTCCTCAATGAAAAACTGTTTTTT.

The chain uses TRBV28 and TRBJ1-2, with TRBD1 matching 10 bases. Trimming at V came to 3 bases and at J to 7 bases, leaving 8 bases not matched to a gene. Germline loops: CDR1 MDHEN, CDR2 SYDVKM. The length of the CDR3 is 15 residues. DNA for the CDR3: TGTGCCAGCAGTTTCCGGGACAGGGGCCTCTCTGGCTACACCTTC. It encodes CASSFRDRGLSGYTF.

This clone appeared once. The CDR3 protein is CSVEDGVVQFYGYTF. CDR3 coding DNA: TGCAGCGTTGAAGATGGGGTTGTCCAGTTCTATGGCTACACCTTC. This chain joins TRBV29-1 and TRBJ1-2, with unresolved D. The CDR3 runs 15 residues. The V and J ends lost 0 bases and 4 bases respectively, with 15 bases between them. Germline assignment: CDR1 SQVTM and CDR2 ANQGSEA.

The chain is built from TRBV10-3 and TRBJ1-1, with TRBD1 matching 7 bases. The germline V gene has CDR1 ENHRY and CDR2 SYGVKD. Trimming cost V 4 bases and J 7 bases; bases outside gene matches: 9. This CDR3 contains 14 residues. The CDR3 sequence is CAISGSQGRSEAFF. CDR3 in DNA: TGTGCCATCAGTGGGTCACAGGGGAGGAGTGAAGCTTTCTTT.

To note about this clone: The junction departs from the called germline gene at one end, perhaps through a read error. The chain combines TRBV27 with TRBJ2-7; 12 bases match TRBD2. Per the germline V gene, CDR1 is MNHEY and CDR2 is SMNVEV (reference sequence). The CDR3 runs to 15 residues. CDR3 sequence (DNA): TGTGCCACCAGTAAAGGACTAGCGGGGACCTACGAGCAGTACTTC. Protein product: CATSKGLAGTYEQYF.

J is TRBJ1-1 and V is TRBV3-1 (or the pseudogene TRBV3-2); D is uncertain. With 4 bases removed from V and 4 bases from J, the gap between germline ends came to 10 bases. This CDR3 is built from 13 residues. The germline gives CDR1 LGHDT, CDR2 YNNKEL (reference sequence). The CDR3 loop reads CASSRYSGTEAFF. Written as DNA, the CDR3 is TGTGCCAGCAGCCGATACAGTGGCACTGAAGCTTTCTTT.

The gene calls are TRBV3-1 (or the pseudogene TRBV3-2) and TRBJ1-5, with TRBD1 identical over 9 bases. Germline-derived CDR1 and CDR2 are LGHDT and YNNKEL (reference sequence). CDR3 size: 13 residues. V dropped 6 bases and J dropped 4; count of bases not matched to a gene: 1. This chain's CDR3 is CASRGQGNQPQHF. DNA for the CDR3: TGTGCCAGCAGAGGACAGGGGAATCAGCCCCAGCATTTT.

The sample holds one count of this clone. V gene TRBV11-2 combines with J gene TRBJ1-1; a possible D gene is TRBD1 (5 bases). V was shortened by 6 bases and J by 0 bases, with 11 bases between the two germline ends. The germline V gene has CDR1 SGHAT and CDR2 FQNNGV. This CDR3 contains 14 residues. The CDR3: CASRPTDMNTEAFF. The DNA of the CDR3 is TGTGCCAGCAGGCCGACAGATATGAACACTGAAGCTTTCTTT. The variable domain in full, completed from reference TRBV11-2 and TRBJ1-1, reads EAGVAQSPRYKIIEKRQSVAFWCNPISGHATLYWYQQILGQGPKLLIQFQNNGVVDDSQLPKDRFSAERLKGVDSTLKIQPAKLEDSAVYLCASRPTDMNTEAFFGQGTRLTVV.

The V call is TRBV4-1, the J call TRBJ2-2, with 14 positions matching TRBD2. J lost 0 bases, V lost 10 bases, and 13 bases had no gene match. CDR1 and CDR2 from the germline V gene are MGHRA and YSYEKL. CDR3 length: 19 residues. Here the CDR3 reads CATYGGLAGVLSNTGELFF. The CDR3 bases are TGCGCCACCTATGGGGGACTAGCGGGGGTCCTTTCGAACACCGGGGAGCTGTTTTTT.

This chain connects TRBV5-6 to TRBJ2-7; 9 positions agree with TRBD1. Germline CDR1 is SGHDT and CDR2 is YYEEEE. Trimming removed 2 bases from V and 3 bases from J; junction bases left unmatched: 9. CDR3 length: 16 residues. The CDR3 region is CASSFWRGQGNYEQYF. CDR3 bases: TGTGCCAGCAGCTTTTGGAGAGGACAGGGGAACTACGAGCAGTACTTC.

With regard to this clone: The sample holds other DNA sequences that translate to the same CDR3. The V gene is TRBV12-3 or TRBV12-4, the J gene TRBJ2-3; D gene uncertain. This CDR3 is built from 13 residues. The V gene lost 1 base and the J gene lost 0 bases, with 2 bases spanning the gap. The CDR3 here is CASSLGSTDTQYF. The CDR3 nucleotides read TGTGCCAGCAGTTTAGGTAGCACAGATACGCAGTATTTT.

The chain carries TRBV25-1 and TRBJ2-1; D perhaps matches TRBD1 (6 bases). CDR1 and CDR2 from the germline V gene are MGHDK and SYGVNS. Trimming stripped 2 bases from V and 7 bases from J, with 18 bases between. CDR3 length equals 16 residues. CDR3 DNA sequence: TGTGCCAGCAGTGAAAAAACAGGGATGTTCGTAAATGAGCAGTTCTTC. It specifies CASSEKTGMFVNEQFF.

The chain couples TRBV27 to TRBJ2-7, with 7 bases matching TRBD2. Germline loops: CDR1 MNHEY, CDR2 SMNVEV (reference sequence). V shed 2 bases and J 3 bases; nucleotides not matched to a gene: 4. This CDR3 has 14 residues. This chain's CDR3 is CASSLGRENYEQYF. The DNA of the CDR3 is TGTGCCAGCAGTTTAGGGCGGGAGAACTACGAGCAGTACTTC.

The CDR3 is CASSLLGGGQADTQYF. Written as DNA, the CDR3 is TGTGCCAGCAGCTTGCTTGGGGGGGGCCAGGCGGATACGCAGTATTTT. J is TRBJ2-3 and V is TRBV5-4; the D gene is possibly TRBD2 (7 bases). Trimming cost V 1 base and J 6 bases, with 18 bases left between them. There are 16 residues in the CDR3. Germline V CDR1 and CDR2: SGHNT, YYREEE (reference sequence).

J is TRBJ2-3 and V is TRBV9, with 7 bases matching TRBD2. The CDR3 runs to 13 residues. CDR1 is SGDLS and CDR2 is YYNGEE in the germline V gene. The junction had 3 bases not matched to a gene; V was cut back by 6 bases and J by 2 bases. This CDR3 reads CASKSGNTDTQYF. The CDR3 DNA follows: TGTGCCAGCAAAAGCGGGAACACAGATACGCAGTATTTT.

The genes are TRBV19 and TRBJ1-5; 8 bases map to TRBD1. The CDR3 loop spans 15 amino acids. Trimming at V came to 7 bases and at J to 3 bases, leaving 8 bases not matched to a gene. Germline assignment: CDR1 LNHDA and CDR2 SQIVND (reference sequence). DNA of the CDR3: TGTGCCAGTACCGGGGCGGACAGGGTCAATCAGCCCCAGCATTTT. This codes for CASTGADRVNQPQHF. Filled out from reference TRBV19 and TRBJ1-5, the complete variable domain reads DGGITQSPKYLFRKEGQNVTLSCEQNLNHDAMYWYRQDPGQGLRLIYYSQIVNDFQKGDIAEGYSVSREKKESFPLTVTSAQKNPTAFYLCASTGADRVNQPQHFGDGTRLSIL.

The chain recombines TRBV30 with TRBJ2-7; 9 bases fit TRBD1. Unmatched junction bases numbered 9, after V lost 0 bases and J lost 3 bases. The V gene's germline CDR1 is GTSNPN and CDR2 SVGIG (reference sequence). The CDR3 contains 16 residues. CDR3 in DNA: TGTGCCTGGAGTGTAACCAGGACAGGGGTAGTCTACGAGCAGTACTTC. This encodes CAWSVTRTGVVYEQYF.

The J gene is TRBJ1-1, the V gene TRBV5-1; no reliable D call. Trimming shortened V by 1 base and J by 4 bases, and 14 bases separated the two germline ends. CDR3 length: 15 residues. Germline CDR1 and CDR2: SGHRS and YFSETQ. The CDR3 reads CASSLSNTVGTEAFF. In DNA, the CDR3 is TGCGCCAGCAGCTTGAGTAACACGGTTGGCACTGAAGCTTTCTTT.

The chain uses TRBV5-1 and TRBJ2-3, with 9 bases fitting TRBD2. The V gene end was trimmed by 4 bases and the J gene end by 6 bases; junction bases not matched to a gene: 12. Germline V gives CDR1 SGHRS, CDR2 YFSETQ. The CDR3 contains 16 residues. The CDR3 is CASSRRPSGVGDTQYF. The CDR3, as DNA: TGCGCCAGCAGCCGACGACCTAGCGGGGTGGGGGATACGCAGTATTTT.

V is TRBV6-2 or TRBV6-3 and J is TRBJ1-1; D uncertain. This CDR3 comprises 13 residues. Germline V CDR1 and CDR2: MNHEY, SVGEGT. V lost 5 bases to trimming and J lost 0 bases, with 7 bases between them. CDR3 amino acids: CASSITLNTEAFF. CDR3 coding DNA: TGTGCCAGCAGTATCACCTTGAACACTGAAGCTTTCTTT.